Sequencing of this TCR beta chain was carried out in a study of blood T cell repertoires in COVID-19. V lost 6 bases, J lost 10 bases, and 12 bases lay in between. In germline, CDR1 is MNHEY, CDR2 SVGAGI. This CDR3 is 11 amino acids long. Generated by immunoSEQ multiplex PCR, the TCRdb table keeps only in-frame clones and is missing some. The table lists about 140,000 clones, more than 75% of them singletons, with over 8.5% in the top ten. The chain employs TRBV6-5 and TRBJ1-1; no firm D call. The sequence derives from a woman aged 45-65 years with active or convalescent COVID-19. Sequencing input: peripheral blood. The CDR3 reads CASSNGRGAFF. Here the CDR3 DNA reads TGTGCCAGCAGCAACGGACGGGGAGCTTTCTTT.